The clone carrying this T cell receptor (beta chain) was detected only once. What it binds is unknown. This entry is derived from a study of neurological immune-mediated disorders. General observations from the study: None of the CDR3 amino acid sequences of expanded clones were shared across subjects, and this suggested private repertoires in all groups. Multiple sclerosis was found to have the least TCR clonal expansion, below healthy controls, and HTLV-1-associated myelopathy the most.

The method for making cDNA was 5'RACE, and it used 10-nucleotide random UMIs. TCRdb re-called the 5' RACE reads through MiXCR, storing one row per CDR3 protein. The repertoire holds more than 55,000 distinct CDR3 sequences, with more than 20% as singletons. The length of the CDR3 is 20 residues. Germline V gene data show CDR1 as KGHDR and CDR2 as SFDVKD. The V segment lost 2 bases and the J segment 3 bases; nucleotides outside the gene matches: 11. Time point meaning: technical triplicate 2. The unsorted libraries were produced from 2 million PBMCs held at -80 C. The chain joins TRBV24-1 to TRBJ2-2; 13 bases match TRBD2. This TCR came from a man between 60 and 75 years old with HTLV-1-associated myelopathy (HAM/TSP). The sequencing input was PBMCs. CDR3 protein: CATSDSALAGGFLHTGELFF. The CDR3 DNA reads as TGTGCCACCAGTGATTCGGCACTAGCGGGAGGGTTCCTTCACACCGGGGAGCTGTTTTTT.